This TCR beta chain was documented in a study of control samples from healthy donors and cancer patients. Looked up from germline, CDR1 is SQVTM and CDR2 is ANQGSEA. The CDR3 covers 14 residues. V shed 5 bases and J 11 bases; nucleotides not matched to a gene: 10. This clone turned up a few times. Produced via immunoSEQ multiplex PCR; TCRdb's table is partial and in-frame only. The sample consists of about 130,000 clones, roughly 90% of them appearing once. This chain joins TRBV29-1 and TRBJ1-6; TRBD1 matches 9 bases. This TCR came from a woman aged 50 to 60 in good health. Source material: blood. The CDR3 DNA reads TGCAGCGTTAAGGACAGGGGCGATAGGGCACCCCTCCACTTT. Its translation is CSVKDRGDRAPLHF.